Listed below are T cell receptor beta chains from one sample, sequenced in a study of blood T cell repertoires in COVID-19. Sequencing used immunoSEQ multiplex PCR; TCRdb keeps in-frame clones, though not all of them. Of some 74,000 clones listed, around 77% are singletons. The specimen was peripheral blood. The source of these receptors is a man aged 70 or older with active or convalescent COVID-19. Each CDR3 is given with its conserved first and last residue. The D gene is left open where the match is weak. Size tells how often a clone was seen (once, few, many) or the class of an expanded clone, and some rows leave it out.

NA,TRBV7-2,NA,TRBJ2-1,15,CASRRPPSSYNEQFF,TGTGCCAGCAGGCGCCCGCCGAGCTCCTACAATGAGCAGTTCTTC
NA,TRBV21-1,NA,TRBJ1-5,16,CASSKVTPQGNQPQHF,TGTGCCAGCAGCAAAGTGACCCCTCAGGGGAATCAGCCCCAGCATTTT
NA,TRBV6-5,few,TRBJ1-5,13,CASSGVGKEPQHF,TGTGCCAGCAGCGGGGTGGGGAAGGAACCCCAGCATTTT
NA,TRBV19,NA,TRBJ1-6,17,CASSLRQGLAYNSPLHF,TGTGCCAGTAGTCTCCGGCAGGGCCTGGCCTATAATTCACCCCTCCACTTT
NA,TRBV28,NA,TRBJ1-1,15,CASCLNPGMNTEAFF,TGTGCCAGCTGTCTTAACCCAGGTATGAACACTGAAGCTTTCTTT
TRBD1,TRBV7-9,once,TRBJ2-1,15,CASRPRGSSYNEQFF,TGTGCCAGCAGGCCCAGGGGGAGCTCCTACAATGAGCAGTTCTTC
NA,TRBV28,NA,TRBJ2-3,15,CASIGPGLHTDTQYF,TGTGCCAGCATAGGCCCGGGACTTCACACAGATACGCAGTATTTT
TRBD1,TRBV6-1,NA,TRBJ1-3,16,CASSEIWGQSGNTIYF,TGTGCCAGCAGTGAAATTTGGGGACAGTCTGGAAACACCATATATTTT
NA,TRBV2,few,TRBJ1-6,14,CASSRTDLWGALHF,TGTGCCAGCAGTAGGACGGATCTTTGGGGGGCCCTCCACTTT
NA,TRBV5-1,NA,TRBJ1-2,13,CASSLSTNYGYTF,TGCGCCAGCAGCTTGTCCACTAACTATGGCTACACCTTC
NA,TRBV7-9,NA,TRBJ1-6,14,CASTAGRADSPLHF,TGTGCCAGCACTGCCGGGAGGGCCGATTCACCCCTCCACTTT
NA,TRBV28,NA,TRBJ1-4,15,CASSFTGGPPDKLFF,TGTGCCAGCAGTTTCACCGGGGGGCCTCCCGACAAACTGTTTTTT
TRBD2,TRBV28,NA,TRBJ2-7,16,CASSSLSGGASYEQYF,TGTGCCAGCAGCTCCCTTAGCGGGGGGGCCTCCTACGAGCAGTACTTC
NA,TRBV4-2,NA,TRBJ1-3,17,CASSQGATGFTGNTIYF,TGTGCCAGCAGCCAAGGCGCAACAGGGTTTACTGGAAACACCATATATTTT
NA,TRBV19,NA,TRBJ1-3,17,CASSISSSLSSGNTIYF,TGTGCCAGTAGTATCTCTAGCTCCCTGAGCTCTGGAAACACCATATATTTT
NA,TRBV5-1,few,TRBJ2-5,16,CASSFNPQGIGETQYF,TGCGCCAGCAGCTTTAACCCCCAGGGGATCGGGGAGACCCAGTACTTC
TRBD2,TRBV6-2/TRBV6-3,NA,TRBJ2-5,16,CASSIPLAGAQETQYF,TGTGCCAGCAGTATCCCCTTAGCGGGGGCCCAAGAGACCCAGTACTTC
NA,TRBV19,NA,TRBJ1-1,15,CASRGPGQGNTEAFF,TGTGCCAGTAGAGGCCCGGGTCAGGGGAACACTGAAGCTTTCTTT
TRBD1,TRBV28,NA,TRBJ2-1,15,CASSVQGLDRNEQFF,TGTGCCAGCAGCGTACAGGGCCTGGACAGGAATGAGCAGTTCTTC
NA,TRBV13,NA,TRBJ1-3,13,CASSPQTGNTIYF,TGTGCCAGCAGCCCACAGACTGGAAACACCATATATTTT
NA,TRBV6-1,once,TRBJ1-4,13,CASSDSGNEKLFF,TGTGCCAGCAGTGACAGTGGTAATGAAAAACTGTTTTTT
TRBD1,TRBV30,NA,TRBJ1-4,15,CAWSARGQLNEKLFF,TGTGCCTGGAGTGCCCGGGGACAGCTTAATGAAAAACTGTTTTTT
TRBD1,TRBV29-1,few,TRBJ1-1,14,CSHPSQGARTEAFF,TGCAGTCACCCCTCTCAGGGGGCGAGGACTGAAGCTTTCTTT
TRBD1,TRBV5-4,NA,TRBJ1-1,15,CASSDSGGRRTEAFF,TGTGCCAGCAGCGACTCAGGGGGGAGGCGCACTGAAGCTTTCTTT
NA,TRBV11-2,NA,TRBJ1-5,14,CASSLVSSNQPQHF,TGTGCCAGCAGCTTAGTCAGTAGCAATCAGCCCCAGCATTTT
NA,TRBV7-2,NA,TRBJ1-3,15,CASSPDSSPGNTIYF,TGTGCCAGCAGCCCCGACAGTTCCCCCGGAAACACCATATATTTT
TRBD1,TRBV7-9,NA,TRBJ2-5,15,CASSLAGQGRETQYF,TGTGCCAGCAGCTTAGCTGGACAGGGAAGAGAGACCCAGTACTTC
TRBD2,TRBV18,many,TRBJ2-1,19,CASSPMGTSGGLPYNEQFF,TGTGCCAGCTCACCAATGGGGACTAGCGGGGGGTTACCCTACAATGAGCAGTTCTTC
NA,TRBV3-1/TRBV3-2,once,TRBJ2-1,14,CASSLRLGGNEQFF,TGTGCCAGCAGCCTGCGCTTGGGAGGTAATGAGCAGTTCTTC
TRBD2,TRBV18,NA,TRBJ2-7,14,CASSPAGGPGEQYF,TGTGCCAGCTCACCAGCGGGGGGCCCTGGGGAGCAGTACTTC
NA,TRBV9,NA,TRBJ2-3,15,CASSQTGPSTDTQYF,TGTGCCAGCAGCCAGACAGGCCCTAGCACAGATACGCAGTATTTT
NA,TRBV4-1,few,TRBJ2-1,14,CASSSLTAYNEQFF,TGCGCCAGCAGCTCCCTGACTGCCTACAATGAGCAGTTCTTC
NA,TRBV5-5,few,TRBJ2-7,12,CASSLAEYEQYF,TGTGCCAGCAGCTTGGCAGAATACGAGCAGTACTTC
TRBD2,TRBV4-2,NA,TRBJ2-5,15,CASSQDSAGSGTQYF,TGTGCCAGCAGCCAAGATTCAGCGGGGTCGGGGACCCAGTACTTC
NA,TRBV28,NA,TRBJ1-4,15,CASSPPKVGREKLFF,TGTGCCAGCAGTCCCCCCAAGGTCGGGAGGGAAAAACTGTTTTTT
NA,TRBV2,many,TRBJ1-1,12,CASSDSGTEAFF,TGTGCCAGCAGTGACTCAGGAACTGAAGCTTTCTTT
NA,TRBV7-9,NA,TRBJ1-1,14,CASSSTVDNTEAFF,TGTGCCAGCAGCTCGACAGTTGACAACACTGAAGCTTTCTTT
NA,TRBV6-5,NA,TRBJ1-5,14,CASSSTRGDQPQHF,TGTGCCAGCAGTTCAACCAGGGGAGATCAGCCCCAGCATTTT
NA,TRBV6-5,few,TRBJ2-6,16,CASSSRLRSGANVLTF,TGTGCCAGCAGTTCCCGGTTAAGATCTGGGGCCAACGTCCTGACTTTC
TRBD2,TRBV19,NA,TRBJ2-3,13,CASSREGVDTQYF,TGTGCCAGTAGTCGGGAGGGGGTAGATACGCAGTATTTT
TRBD1,TRBV28,many,TRBJ1-5,12,CASKDRDQPQHF,TGTGCCAGCAAGGACAGGGATCAGCCCCAGCATTTT
TRBD1,TRBV19,NA,TRBJ1-5,14,CASSTDRADKSQHF,TGTGCCAGTAGTACCGACAGGGCAGATAAGTCCCAGCATTTT
TRBD1,TRBV28,once,TRBJ1-5,15,CASRTGGGSNQPQHF,TGTGCCAGCAGAACAGGGGGCGGGAGCAATCAGCCCCAGCATTTT
NA,TRBV11-2,NA,TRBJ1-2,13,CASSFGGNYGYTF,TGTGCCAGCAGTTTCGGGGGGAACTATGGCTACACCTTC
NA,TRBV13,NA,TRBJ2-1,17,CASSPPRSRAFYNEQFF,TGTGCCAGCAGCCCCCCGAGGAGCAGGGCTTTCTACAATGAGCAGTTCTTC
NA,TRBV12-5,NA,TRBJ1-2,15,CASGFGAQPLYGYTF,TGTGCTAGTGGTTTTGGGGCTCAACCCCTCTATGGCTACACCTTC
TRBD1,TRBV6-6,NA,TRBJ2-7,15,CASSDTGQGPLKQYF,TGTGCCAGCAGTGATACGGGACAGGGTCCCCTAAAGCAGTACTTC
TRBD1,TRBV5-6,NA,TRBJ1-2,12,CASAGQDYGYTF,TGTGCCAGCGCGGGACAGGACTATGGCTACACCTTC
NA,TRBV2,once,TRBJ1-1,10,CASTVTRLVF,TGTGCCAGCACGGTCACCAGGCTGGTCTTT
TRBD1,TRBV14,NA,TRBJ1-1,17,CASSQYTGTGKDLEAFF,TGTGCCAGCAGCCAATATACCGGGACAGGGAAAGACCTTGAAGCTTTCTTT
TRBD2,TRBV5-1,NA,TRBJ2-5,14,CASSPQGSGETQYF,TGCGCCAGCAGCCCCCAGGGTAGCGGGGAGACCCAGTACTTC
NA,TRBV16,NA,TRBJ2-7,14,CASLKSDRNYEQYF,TGTGCCAGCCTTAAAAGCGACAGAAACTACGAGCAGTACTTC
TRBD1,TRBV4-1,NA,TRBJ2-5,16,CASSQDGQGRQETQYF,TGCGCCAGCAGCCAAGACGGACAGGGTCGCCAAGAGACCCAGTACTTC
NA,TRBV5-1,NA,TRBJ1-1,13,CASSLGRVTEAFF,TGCGCCAGCAGCTTGGGCAGGGTCACTGAAGCTTTCTTT